Listed here is a single T cell receptor (beta chain). This clonotype was recorded a few times. No antigen is known for it. Per-base quality was not reported, and no clone a single base away is much larger than it. The data were obtained in a study of blood T cells in healthy people across ages (dated by TCRdb to the mid-2010s). Background on the whole study: In model experiments, template switching captured roughly one uniquely barcoded TCR beta cDNA molecule for every two T cells. The study measured age-related changes in TCR beta repertoire diversity using deep sequencing normalized with unique cDNA molecular identifiers. Donors were grouped into four age groups: young (average about 15 years), middle-aged (around 39), aged (about 60) and long-lived (82). To avoid experimental bias, donors of different ages were spread randomly across the sequencing lanes. The study analyzed two additional independent replicas of 1 million unique cDNA reads from the same blood draw for two donors, one aged 18 to 29 and one aged 80 or older.

Counted from cysteine to phenylalanine, this CDR3 has 16 amino acids. Only the CDR3 DNA stays, 48 bases, in frame from base 1. Taken from the germline V gene (reference sequence), the CDR1 and CDR2 loops are LNHNV and YYDKDF. Relative to germline, V is 0 bases shorter and J is 0 bases shorter, with 11 bases between their ends. Preparation of the library involved 5' RACE. For sequencing, an Illumina HiSeq 2500 was employed. A second PCR of about 6 to 11 cycles was performed with a sample-barcoded 5' primer and a J-beta primer mix. A template-switch 5' adaptor carrying 12 random nucleotides introduced a unique molecular identifier onto each TCR beta cDNA molecule. At least 2.5 million CDR3-containing paired-end reads were obtained from each sample. The Mint cDNA synthesis kit, primed by a TRBC-specific oligonucleotide, was used to synthesize first-strand cDNA from all RNA. After uracil-DNA glycosylase treatment, a first 18-cycle PCR used universal primers M1SS and BC2_uni_R on all cDNA. The authors processed their data as follows. Normalization of each sample was performed by random selection of 1 million high-quality reads, each carrying a distinct molecular identifier. Reads with shared molecular identifiers were discarded instead of being binned into consensus sequences. MiTCR, run with a Q25 quality threshold and the strictest error-elimination algorithm, handled CDR3 identification, clonotype clustering and error correction. A nonparametric unseen species model with Euler transformation was used to estimate a lower bound on total TCR beta diversity. TCRdb reworked the public reads: Q25 trimming with fastp, MiXCR clone assembly, productive beta chains retained. Entries are consolidated by CDR3 protein sequence, retaining the most common genes and DNA. Here the V and J calls rest on TCRdb's processing, not on the authors' analysis. In all, the sample holds roughly 800,000 distinct CDR3 sequences, and under 40% of those were seen once. Together, the top ten hold 13% of the sample.

The donors were 40 or so Caucasian individuals from Russia, aged 6 to 90 years, who were systemically healthy. About 10 milliliters of peripheral blood were collected from each donor into EDTA-treated Vacutainer tubes. Ficoll-Paque density-gradient centrifugation was used to isolate PBMCs, with at least 7 million per sample. Trizol reagent was used to extract total RNA from the PBMCs, yielding at least 5 micrograms per sample. The percentages of naive CD45RAhigh/CD27high T cells were determined by flow cytometry on a PBMC aliquot from every donor. Findings and caveats that apply to the study as a whole: Estimates of total diversity based on one million sequenced T cells were considered lower bounds and underestimates. As age increased, observed TCR beta diversity per million T cells dropped in a roughly linear way, and a significant reduction was already evident by age 40. The long-lived group showed more naive CD4+ T cells, fewer expanded clones and increased TCR diversity than the aged group, suggesting age selection. The CMV infection status of donors was not known, potentially confounding age-related changes in expanded clonotypes. Observed TCR beta diversity correlated strongly with the percentage of naive T cells measured by flow cytometry. Since profiling was done on bulk unsorted PBMCs, naive and antigen-experienced compartments could not be conclusively compared.

The V and J segments used are TRBV15 and TRBJ1-2; a confident D gene designation cannot be given. The sequence came from a man younger than 30 in good health. Sequences were obtained from blood. The CDR3 has the sequence CATSREPRKANYGYTF. The nucleotide sequence is given as TGTGCCACCAGCAGAGAACCACGGAAAGCTAACTATGGCTACACCTTC.